The 29 T cell receptor beta chains presented below share a single source sample, sequenced in a study of cytotoxic CD8 clonotypes in ibrutinib-treated CLL. Only in-frame clones appear in the TCRdb table, and some are missing; sequencing was by immunoSEQ multiplex PCR. The top ten clones hold about 6.7% of a sample with approximately 320,000 clones, around 66% of them seen once. The sequencing used PBMCs, collected after 36 months of ibrutinib treatment. These receptors were obtained from a human donor with chronic lymphocytic leukemia.

This rearrangement joins TRBV13 to TRBJ1-1; 7 bases align to TRBD1. V lost 5 bases and J lost 2; bases outside the gene matches: 8. This CDR3 region has 15 residues. Germline assignment: CDR1 PRHDT and CDR2 FYEKMQ (reference sequence). The CDR3 nucleotides read TGTGCCAGCAGCCCCCAGACAGGGACCAACACTGAAGCTTTCTTT. This translates into CASSPQTGTNTEAFF.

A single count supports this clone. The chain employs TRBV29-1 and TRBJ2-7; 7 bases align to TRBD1. The CDR3 runs 13 residues. Germline V gene lookup returns CDR1 SQVTM and CDR2 ANQGSEA. The junction had 5 bases not matched to a gene; V was cut back by 4 bases and J by 2 bases. CDR3: CSVVTGPPYEQYF. As DNA, the CDR3 is TGCAGCGTTGTGACAGGGCCCCCCTACGAGCAGTACTTC.

This clone was seen once. V and J are TRBV5-1 and TRBJ1-1; D gene ambiguous. With 7 bases removed from V and 1 base from J, the gap between germline ends came to 5 bases. Germline V CDR1 and CDR2: SGHRS, YFSETQ. The CDR3 covers 11 residues. The CDR3 is CASSENTEAFF. CDR3 bases: TGCGCCAGCTCGGAGAACACTGAAGCTTTCTTT.

This clone was recorded once. V usage is TRBV18 and J usage is TRBJ1-3, with D hard to call. Per germline, CDR1 KGHSH and CDR2 LQKENI. CDR3 length: 13 residues. Trimming stripped 5 bases from V and 3 bases from J, with 8 bases between. The CDR3 loop is CASSTLSGNTIYF. The CDR3 DNA reads TGTGCCAGCTCAACCCTAAGTGGAAACACCATATATTTT.

The CDR3 sequence is CSAGTPGANVLTF. The CDR3 bases are TGCAGCGCCGGGACTCCTGGGGCCAACGTCCTGACTTTC. The chain couples TRBV29-1 to TRBJ2-6; tentatively, D is TRBD2 (6 bases). CDR3 length equals 13 residues. V lost 7 bases and J lost 2, with 9 bases in between. CDR1 is SQVTM, CDR2 ANQGSEA, per germline. The full variable domain, completed using reference TRBV29-1 and TRBJ2-6, is SAVISQKPSRDICQRGTSLTIQCQVDSQVTMMFWYRQQPGQSLTLIATANQGSEATYESGFVIDKFPISRPNLTFSTLTVSNMSPEDSSIYLCSAGTPGANVLTFGAGSRLTVL.

In its sample, this clone was seen once. The chain recombines TRBV5-1 with TRBJ2-7; 9 bases line up with TRBD1. CDR3 length: 14 residues. The germline gives CDR1 SGHRS, CDR2 YFSETQ. Trimming removed 2 bases from V and 3 bases from J; junction bases left unmatched: 3. This CDR3 reads CASSFRQGVYEQYF. In DNA, the CDR3 is TGCGCCAGCAGCTTCAGACAGGGGGTCTACGAGCAGTACTTC.

The gene calls are TRBV15 and TRBJ2-7; 8 bases are shared with TRBD2. The CDR3 extends over 18 amino acids. Germline CDR1 reads LNHNV; CDR2 reads YYDKDF (reference sequence). J gave up 1 base and V 0 bases, and 11 bases lay outside the gene matches. The CDR3: CATSRDGGSGRKSYEQYF. CDR3 nucleotide sequence: TGTGCCACCAGCAGAGATGGGGGCAGCGGGAGAAAGTCCTACGAGCAGTACTTC.

This sequence joins TRBV9 and TRBJ2-5; maybe TRBD2 (6 bases). The V end was cut by 0 bases, the J end by 2 bases, with 11 bases between. This CDR3 region has 15 residues. Germline values: CDR1 SGDLS, CDR2 YYNGEE. Here the CDR3 reads CASSVEAGVQETQYF. CDR3 DNA: TGTGCCAGCAGCGTAGAAGCGGGCGTTCAAGAGACCCAGTACTTC.

V gene TRBV7-3 combines with J gene TRBJ1-1; 8 nucleotides match TRBD1. CDR1 is SGHTA, CDR2 FQGTGA, per germline. The V segment lost 6 bases and the J segment 5 bases; nucleotides outside the gene matches: 8. The CDR3 contains 14 residues. CDR3 in amino acids: CASSLTGGITEAFF. The CDR3 DNA follows: TGTGCCAGCAGTCTTACAGGGGGAATTACTGAAGCTTTCTTT.

The genes are TRBV9 and TRBJ1-4, with 7 bases lining up with TRBD1. V shed 0 bases, J shed 5 bases, and the junction held 7 bases outside the gene matches. The CDR3 totals 16 residues. In germline, CDR1 is SGDLS, CDR2 YYNGEE. CDR3: CASSVETGRENEKLFF. The CDR3 DNA is TGTGCCAGCAGCGTAGAGACAGGGCGGGAAAATGAAAAACTGTTTTTT.

The gene calls are TRBV5-1 and TRBJ1-1, with a possible D match to TRBD1 (6 bases). The CDR3 totals 15 residues. V lost 1 base to trimming and J lost 1 base, with 11 bases between them. The germline CDR1 and CDR2 sequences are SGHRS and YFSETQ. This CDR3 reads CASSLFGQPNTEAFF. CDR3 coding DNA: TGCGCCAGCAGCTTGTTTGGACAGCCGAACACTGAAGCTTTCTTT.

The genes are TRBV29-1 and TRBJ2-1; 7 positions agree with TRBD1. The CDR3 has 13 amino acids. The trim removed 2 bases at V and 7 bases at J, leaving 5 bases unmatched. Germline V gene data show CDR1 as SQVTM and CDR2 as ANQGSEA. The CDR3 sequence: CSVELQGRNEQFF. CDR3 nucleotides: TGCAGCGTTGAACTACAGGGGCGGAATGAGCAGTTCTTC.

The rearrangement uses TRBV6-6 and TRBJ2-5, with TRBD1 matching 9 bases. Germline CDR1 is MNHNY and CDR2 is SVGAGI (reference sequence). The V gene end was trimmed by 5 bases and the J gene end by 1 base; junction bases not matched to a gene: 5. CDR3 size: 15 residues. DNA of the CDR3: TGTGCCAGCAGTGGGACAGGGATGGGCCAAGAGACCCAGTACTTC. This sequence encodes CASSGTGMGQETQYF.

The J gene is TRBJ2-5, the V gene TRBV11-3; 7 bases map to TRBD1. Germline-derived CDR1 and CDR2 are SGHNT and YENEEA. Trimming took 4 bases from V and 2 from J; bases not matched to a gene: 10. The CDR3 covers 16 residues. CDR3 bases: TGTGCCAGCAGCTCTGCGTCCCTGGGACAGCAAGAGACCCAGTACTTC. It codes for CASSSASLGQQETQYF.

The CDR3 protein is CSATMGHTLSYGYTF. The CDR3 region has the DNA TGCAGCGCCACCATGGGACACACACTAAGCTATGGCTACACCTTC. V usage is TRBV29-1 and J usage is TRBJ1-2; D is perhaps TRBD1 (6 bases). V was pared by 7 bases and J by 4 bases, with 22 bases between. CDR1 SQVTM and CDR2 ANQGSEA come from the germline V gene. The CDR3 consists of 15 residues.

The J gene is TRBJ2-7, the V gene TRBV4-3; D ambiguous. Trimming took off 4 bases at V and 3 bases at J, with 16 bases between the two ends. The CDR3 is 15 amino acids. Germline-derived CDR1 and CDR2 are LGHNA and YSLEER. CDR3 DNA sequence: TGCGCCAGCAGCCCTCAGACTGCCTCCGGCTACGAGCAGTACTTC. Translation: CASSPQTASGYEQYF.

The chain employs TRBV28 and TRBJ2-3; no clear D. The CDR3 is 14 residues long. Looked up from germline, CDR1 is MDHEN and CDR2 is SYDVKM. V was shortened by 6 bases and J by 1 base, with 11 bases between the two germline ends. Written as DNA, the CDR3 is TGTGCCAGCAGGGGTTTGGGTGGCACAGATACGCAGTATTTT. Translated: CASRGLGGTDTQYF.

This clone was detected only once. CDR3 in DNA: TGTGCCAGCAGCCAACAGGGCTACTATGGCTACACCTTC. Residues: CASSQQGYYGYTF. V and J are TRBV11-2 and TRBJ1-2; a possible D gene is TRBD1 (6 bases). There are 13 residues in the CDR3. Between the trimmed V and J ends, which lost 5 bases and 3 bases, there was a span of 10 bases. Germline loops: CDR1 SGHAT, CDR2 FQNNGV.

A few counts support this clone. The chain employs TRBV13 and TRBJ2-7; possible D gene TRBD1, 6 bases. Germline values: CDR1 PRHDT, CDR2 FYEKMQ (reference sequence). The V and J ends lost 3 bases and 7 bases respectively, with 16 bases between them. This CDR3 spans 14 amino acids. CDR3 DNA: TGTGCCAGCAGCTTCCAGGGGCGGCTCGGAGAGCAGTACTTC. The encoded protein is CASSFQGRLGEQYF.

The CDR3 sequence is CATTGGYEQYF. The CDR3 DNA reads as TGTGCCACCACGGGCGGTTACGAGCAGTACTTC. This sequence joins TRBV6-5 and TRBJ2-7; no firm D call. CDR1 and CDR2 from the germline V gene are MNHEY and SVGAGI. Trimming took off 10 bases at V and 4 bases at J, with 11 bases between the two ends. The CDR3 has 11 residues.

This chain uses TRBV5-1 with TRBJ1-6; D gene uncertain. CDR3 length: 13 amino acids. Germline CDR1 is SGHRS and CDR2 is YFSETQ. The V and J ends lost 7 bases and 10 bases respectively, with 15 bases between them. The CDR3 DNA follows: TGCGCCAGCGGCTCCGGGTTGGGCTCACCCCTCCACTTT. It encodes CASGSGLGSPLHF.

This CDR3 reads CASSPKQGEQYF. CDR3 coding DNA: TGTGCCAGCTCACCTAAACAGGGGGAGCAGTACTTC. The chain uses TRBV18 and TRBJ2-7; TRBD1 aligns across 7 bases. The CDR3 sequence is 12 residues long. Germline V gene sequence: CDR1 KGHSH, CDR2 LQKENI. V lost 3 bases to trimming and J lost 7 bases; unmatched junction nucleotides: 3.

This CDR3 is CASSKGLAGGGPYEQYF. As DNA, the CDR3 is TGTGCCAGTAGTAAGGGACTAGCGGGAGGAGGCCCCTACGAGCAGTACTTC. The chain joins TRBV19 to TRBJ2-7; 15 bases agree with TRBD2. Trimming took 4 bases from V and 2 from J; bases not matched to a gene: 6. The length of the CDR3 is 17 residues. The germline V gene encodes CDR1 LNHDA and CDR2 SQIVND (reference sequence). Drawing the rest from reference TRBV19 and TRBJ2-7, the complete variable domain is DGGITQSPKYLFRKEGQNVTLSCEQNLNHDAMYWYRQDPGQGLRLIYYSQIVNDFQKGDIAEGYSVSREKKESFPLTVTSAQKNPTAFYLCASSKGLAGGGPYEQYFGPGTRLTVT.

V usage is TRBV29-1 and J usage is TRBJ1-2; D is uncertain. CDR1 and CDR2 (germline): SQVTM, ANQGSEA. This CDR3 spans 11 amino acids. With 2 bases removed from V and 8 bases from J, the gap between germline ends came to 9 bases. CDR3 amino acids: CSVETGRGYTF. The CDR3 DNA reads as TGCAGCGTTGAAACCGGTCGGGGCTACACCTTC.

The V gene is TRBV27, the J gene TRBJ2-7; tentatively, D is TRBD1 (5 bases). The CDR3 sequence is 15 residues long. Deletions cut 7 bases from V and 7 bases from J, with 23 bases between. Germline V gives CDR1 MNHEY, CDR2 SMNVEV (reference sequence). The CDR3 spells CASTLKWQGLEEQYF. Here the CDR3 DNA reads TGTGCCAGCACCCTAAAGTGGCAGGGTCTGGAAGAGCAGTACTTC.

This chain uses TRBV7-3 with TRBJ2-5; TRBD2 matches 14 bases. This CDR3 contains 17 residues. V shed 6 bases, J shed 2 bases, and the junction held 8 bases outside the gene matches. From germline, CDR1 is SGHTA and CDR2 FQGTGA. CDR3 DNA sequence: TGTGCCAGCAGGCGGACTAGCGGGAGGTCGTTTCAAGAGACCCAGTACTTC. Translated: CASRRTSGRSFQETQYF.

This chain connects TRBV16 to TRBJ2-7; D unclear. Trimming left V 5 bases short and J 3 bases short, with 11 bases between. CDR1 KGHSY and CDR2 FQNENV come from the germline V gene. The CDR3 spans 13 residues. CDR3 amino acids: CASSSDLVYEQYF. The CDR3 nucleotides read TGTGCCAGCAGCTCGGATCTGGTCTACGAGCAGTACTTC.

V usage is TRBV29-1 and J usage is TRBJ2-5; weak D call: TRBD1 (5 bases). This CDR3 is built from 12 residues. Germline V CDR1 and CDR2: SQVTM, ANQGSEA. The V end was cut by 3 bases, the J end by 4 bases, with 9 bases between. CDR3 nucleotide sequence: TGCAGCGTTGATTTGGGGCCAGAGACCCAGTACTTC. Amino acid sequence: CSVDLGPETQYF.

J is TRBJ2-6 and V is TRBV19; D might be TRBD2 (5 bases). The germline gives CDR1 LNHDA, CDR2 SQIVND (reference sequence). The CDR3 has 15 amino acids. The germline V and J ends were trimmed by 5 bases and 1 base, with 9 bases remaining between them. The CDR3 sequence: CASSLDLSGANVLTF. In nucleotides, the CDR3 is TGTGCCAGTAGTTTGGACTTATCTGGGGCCAACGTCCTGACTTTC.